Listed here is a single T cell receptor beta chain. Per-base quality was not reported, and no clone a single base away is much larger than it. The data stem from a study of graft-versus-host responses after intestinal transplantation (dated by TCRdb to 2020 to 2022). Study-level background: Recipients received multivisceral, liver-intestinal, or isolated intestinal transplants. A peak of at least 4% donor T cells among recipient peripheral blood mononuclear cells was the definition used for donor T cell macrochimerism. Alloreactive clones were identified by sequencing pre-transplant mixed lymphocyte reaction products and comparing them with unstimulated pre-transplant donor and recipient T cells. Bulk TCR-beta CDR3 sequencing was used to track graft-versus-host and host-versus-graft alloreactive T cell clones in the graft, circulation and bone marrow after intestinal transplantation. Of the roughly 24 intestinal transplant recipients enrolled in the cohort, one of whom was a retransplant, a few patients without pretransplant specimens were excluded. All recipients received anti-thymocyte globulin induction followed by maintenance tacrolimus and steroids for around three years. Instead of going to the commercial service, samples from three later patients were sequenced in-house on an Illumina MiSeq and processed with MiXCR.

The sample's time point, from its label and the paper: cells obtained before transplantation from donor or recipient. Mixed lymphocyte reactions plated around 200,000 CFSE-labeled pre-transplant responders with around 200,000 irradiated violet-dye-labeled stimulators and were cultured for six to seven days. Proliferating CD3+CD4+CFSE-low and CD3+CD8+CFSE-low responder cells were FACS-sorted on a BD Influx sorter after the mixed lymphocyte reaction. Findings and caveats that apply to the study as a whole: The relatively low number and heterogeneity of intestinal transplant patients limited the conclusions. Peak levels of circulating GvH clones were associated with declines in HvG clones early after transplant. GvH clones turned up in recipient bone marrow, with some appearing earlier in ileal mucosa or blood, a pattern consistent with an intestinal mucosal origin. Patients with donor T cell macrochimerism had high GvH to HvG T cell clonal ratios in their allografts.

Taken from cysteine to phenylalanine, the CDR3 has 15 residues. The kept DNA is CDR3 alone, 45 bases in frame from the first base. V loses 1 base, J loses 4 bases, and the germline ends lie 14 bases apart. CDR1 and CDR2, looked up from the germline V gene, are LGHNA and YSLEER. Libraries were built with the immunoSEQ multiplex PCR assay. For most patients, genomic DNA was isolated with the Qiagen DNeasy Blood and Tissue Kit and shipped frozen to Adaptive Biotechnologies for TCR sequencing. High-throughput TCR-beta CDR3 sequencing of genomic DNA from most patients was performed by Adaptive Biotechnologies. The original methods were these. Adaptive's ImmunoSEQ software supplied the TCR sequencing data for 18 patients, while MiXCR and VDJtools were used to process a few other patients. To correct CD4 versus CD8 sorting errors, any sequence found in both subsets at a frequency ratio below 5:1 was removed. CDR3 nucleotide sequences shared by donor and recipient were removed because the origin of these sequences could not be assigned. To count as alloreactive, a clone needed at least 2-fold expansion over unstimulated cells and a minimum CFSE-low frequency of 0.002% (template counts) or 0.001% (read counts). A clone was considered mappable if detected in the sequenced pre-transplant spleen, lymph node, or MLR CFSE-low populations of the donor or recipient. Cumulative frequency of alloreactive clones was calculated as a percentage of all sequences weighted by copy number. The immuneACCESS repertoire file appears here via TCRdb, limited to in-frame rearrangements. These files lack a portion of the clones; in checked studies, under half of the deficit traces to unresolved V genes, and the cause of the others is not known. D and trimming were read from the DNA, whereas the V and J calls and clone size are those reported in that table. Within this sample are tens of thousands of clones, with roughly two fifths of them counted one time only. The top ten hold roughly 1.4% of the sample.

Sequencing used alloreactive CD8+ T cells from a mixed lymphocyte reaction culture, obtained before transplantation. Explained via the paper, the cell subset or site label denotes: CFSE-low proliferating T cells sorted from roughly six-day pre-transplant mixed lymphocyte reaction (GvH or HvG direction). The sequence links TRBV4-3 to TRBJ2-7; the D segment could be TRBD2, given 7 matching bases. The receptor's source is a human patient who was an organ donor for intestinal transplantation. The CDR3 corresponds to CASSQVGQRDYEQYF. At the DNA level, the sequence is TGCGCCAGCAGCCAAGTCGGACAGCGGGATTACGAGCAGTACTTC.